The present T cell receptor beta chain was sequenced within a study of blood T cell repertoires in COVID-19. Recruits, aged about 18 to 95 years, lived in 24 US areas. Participant reports of clinical history set cohort assignment. In the study's own analysis: The authors estimated nucleated cell counts from reference gene primer amplification. The table came from immunoSEQ multiplex PCR; TCRdb's copy has only in-frame clones and leaves some out. D and trimming were read from the DNA, whereas the V and J calls and clone size are those reported in that table. The sample carries about 270,000 clones, around 89% recorded once. CDR3 length equals 17 residues. V gave up 6 bases and J gave up 1 base; unmatched junction bases: 11. Germline V gene lookup returns CDR1 MNHEY and CDR2 SVGEGT.

This clonotype originated in a woman in her forties with acute COVID-19. The sample comprised PBMCs or T cells enriched from blood (not recorded which). V is TRBV6-2 or TRBV6-3 and J is TRBJ2-1; 8 bases are shared with TRBD2. CDR3 sequence: CASSPSGRVQSYNEQFF. The DNA of the CDR3 is TGTGCCAGCAGCCCTTCCGGGAGGGTTCAGTCCTACAATGAGCAGTTCTTC.